This T cell receptor (beta chain) was identified during a study of T cell repertoires in cytomegalovirus infection. Study in general: CMV infection and matching HLA type were both indicated by public TCR beta signatures.

CDR3 length: 14 residues. CDR1 and CDR2 from the germline V gene are SGHTA and FQGNSA. The ends were cut back, 6 bases at V and 1 base at J, with 12 bases in the middle. Details on this clonotype: The antigen is unknown.

TCRdb re-called the reads through MiXCR, storing one row per CDR3 protein. The data hold a few hundred thousand distinct CDR3 sequences, with just under 40% observed a single time. This rearrangement joins TRBV7-2 to TRBJ2-5; D is unresolved. The material sequenced was cultured PBMCs, taken from culture after CMV antigen stimulation. The clonotype was recovered from a human donor in good health (CMV status not recorded). Some clones in this sample may be carry-over from other donors' samples. The CDR3 protein is CASSPAITQETQYF. The CDR3 nucleotides read TGTGCCAGCAGTCCCGCGATAACCCAAGAGACCCAGTACTTC.